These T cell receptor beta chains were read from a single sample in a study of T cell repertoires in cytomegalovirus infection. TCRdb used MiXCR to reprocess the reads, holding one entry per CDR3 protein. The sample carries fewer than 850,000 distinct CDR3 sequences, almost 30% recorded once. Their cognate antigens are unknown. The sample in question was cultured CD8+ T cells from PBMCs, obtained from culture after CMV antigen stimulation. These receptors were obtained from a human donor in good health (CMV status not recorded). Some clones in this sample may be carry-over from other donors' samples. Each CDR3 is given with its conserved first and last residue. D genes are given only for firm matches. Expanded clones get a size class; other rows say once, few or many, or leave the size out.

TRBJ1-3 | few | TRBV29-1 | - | CSVDEGRNGNTIYF | TGCAGCGTTGACGAGGGACGGAATGGAAACACCATATATTTT
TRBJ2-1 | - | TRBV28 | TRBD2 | CASSLPTSGFPSSYNEQFF | TGTGCCAGCAGTTTGCCCACTAGCGGGTTCCCGAGCTCCTACAATGAGCAGTTCTTC
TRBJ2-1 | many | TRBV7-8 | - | CASSLDPRLDISYNEQFF | TGTGCCAGCAGCTTAGACCCAAGACTCGATATTTCCTACAATGAGCAGTTCTTC
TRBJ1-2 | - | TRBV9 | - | CASSTVVNYGYTF | TGTGCCAGCTCCACTGTCGTTAACTATGGCTACACCTTC
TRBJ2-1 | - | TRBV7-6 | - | CASTHWAGSENEQFF | TGTGCCAGCACACATTGGGCAGGATCAGAGAATGAGCAGTTCTTC
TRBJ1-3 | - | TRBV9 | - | CASSVGRGSGNTIYF | TGTGCCAGCAGCGTCGGCAGGGGCTCTGGAAACACCATATATTTT
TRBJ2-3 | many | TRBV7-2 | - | CASSSLRVGTDTQYF | TGTGCCAGCAGCTCCCTGCGGGTTGGCACAGATACGCAGTATTTT
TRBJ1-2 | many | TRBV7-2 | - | CASSPGATYGYTF | TGTGCCAGCAGCCCGGGAGCTACCTATGGCTACACCTTC
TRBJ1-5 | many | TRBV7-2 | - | CASSPTGRLNQPQHF | TGTGCCAGCAGCCCAACTGGGCGGCTCAATCAGCCCCAGCATTTT
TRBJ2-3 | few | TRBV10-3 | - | CAISGTESSTDTQYF | TGTGCCATCAGTGGGACGGAATCTAGCACAGATACGCAGTATTTT
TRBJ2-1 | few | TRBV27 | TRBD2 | CASSLFGLAGGGANEQFF | TGTGCCAGCAGTTTATTCGGGCTAGCGGGGGGTGGGGCCAATGAGCAGTTCTTC
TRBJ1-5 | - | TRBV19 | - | CASSIKRNQPQHF | TGTGCCAGTAGTATTAAGCGCAATCAGCCCCAGCATTTT
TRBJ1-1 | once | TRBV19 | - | CASSIEGGPTEAFF | TGTGCCAGTAGTATCGAGGGGGGTCCCACTGAAGCTTTCTTT
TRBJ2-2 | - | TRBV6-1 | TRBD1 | CASSIRTGETVITGELFF | TGTGCCAGCAGTATACGGACAGGGGAGACCGTTATCACTGGGGAGCTGTTTTTT
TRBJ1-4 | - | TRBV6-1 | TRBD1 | CASSQGQGREKLFF | TGTGCCAGCAGTCAGGGACAGGGACGTGAAAAACTGTTTTTT
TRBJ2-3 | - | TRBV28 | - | CASTPRRDAMGTDTQYF | TGTGCCAGCACCCCACGCCGGGACGCTATGGGGACAGATACGCAGTATTTT
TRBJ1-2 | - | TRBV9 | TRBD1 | CASGDRVRGYTF | TGTGCCAGCGGGGACAGGGTACGTGGCTACACCTTC
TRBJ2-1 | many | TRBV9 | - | CASSVVPSEQFF | TGTGCCAGCAGCGTAGTACCATCTGAGCAGTTCTTC
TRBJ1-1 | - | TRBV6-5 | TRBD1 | CASRHRTGGLNTEAFF | TGTGCCAGCAGACACCGGACAGGGGGATTGAACACTGAAGCTTTCTTT
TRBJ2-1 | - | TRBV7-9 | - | CASSTTDLQENEQFF | TGTGCCAGCAGCACTACCGACTTACAGGAGAATGAGCAGTTCTTC
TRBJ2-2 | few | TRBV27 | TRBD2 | CASSPGGDTGELFF | TGTGCCAGCAGTCCGGGGGGGGACACCGGGGAGCTGTTTTTT
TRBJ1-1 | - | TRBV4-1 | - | CASSQDPRDARSGAFF | TGCGCCAGCAGCCAAGACCCCCGGGACGCTCGTAGTGGAGCTTTCTTT
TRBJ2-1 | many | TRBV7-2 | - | CASSLPVGYNEQFF | TGTGCCAGCAGCCTCCCTGTGGGGTATAATGAGCAGTTCTTC
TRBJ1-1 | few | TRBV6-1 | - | CASSLRGMTEAFF | TGTGCCAGCAGTCTCCGGGGGATGACAGAAGCTTTCTTT
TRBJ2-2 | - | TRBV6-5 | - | CASSYSNSGLSGGGELFF | TGTGCCAGCAGTTACTCGAACTCAGGCCTGAGTGGGGGCGGGGAGCTGTTTTTT
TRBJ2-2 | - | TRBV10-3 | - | CAISDQRRDTGELFF | TGTGCCATCAGTGACCAGCGGCGGGACACCGGGGAGCTGTTTTTT
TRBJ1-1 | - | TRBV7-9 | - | CASRPTQTLRDMNTEAFF | TGTGCCAGCCGCCCTACCCAAACCCTTCGGGACATGAACACTGAAGCTTTCTTT
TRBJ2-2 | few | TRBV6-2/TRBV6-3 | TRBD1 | CASSFDRGRAGELFF | TGTGCCAGCAGTTTCGACAGGGGGCGCGCCGGGGAGCTGTTTTTT
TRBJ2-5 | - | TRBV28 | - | CASSRDPSETQYF | TGTGCCAGCAGCCGGGACCCCTCAGAGACCCAGTACTTC
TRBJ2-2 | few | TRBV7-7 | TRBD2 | CASSARLAGETGELFF | TGTGCTAGCAGCGCCAGACTAGCGGGGGAAACCGGGGAGCTGTTTTTT
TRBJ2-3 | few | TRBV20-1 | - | CSARSEATPSTDTQYF | TGCAGTGCTAGAAGTGAAGCTACTCCAAGCACAGATACGCAGTATTTT
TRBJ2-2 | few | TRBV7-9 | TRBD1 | CASSLAATRTGQAGELFF | TGTGCCAGCAGCCTTGCCGCAACTAGGACAGGGCAAGCCGGGGAGCTGTTTTTT
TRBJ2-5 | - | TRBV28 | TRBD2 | CASRPLAGEETQYF | TGTGCCAGCAGACCACTAGCGGGGGAAGAGACCCAGTACTTC
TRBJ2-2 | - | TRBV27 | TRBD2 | CARKPGTSGGLNTGELFF | TGTGCCAGAAAACCGGGGACTAGCGGGGGCCTAAACACCGGGGAGCTGTTTTTT
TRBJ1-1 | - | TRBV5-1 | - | CASRLGGANTEAFF | TGCGCCAGCAGATTGGGAGGAGCGAACACTGAAGCTTTCTTT
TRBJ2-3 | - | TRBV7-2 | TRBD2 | CASSAFWTSGGTDTQYF | TGTGCCAGCAGCGCTTTTTGGACTAGCGGGGGAACAGATACGCAGTATTTT
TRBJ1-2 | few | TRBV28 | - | CASTLGIGEGYTF | TGTGCCAGCACCCTGGGAATAGGGGAAGGCTACACCTTC
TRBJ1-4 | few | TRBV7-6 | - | CASSPRQTNEKLFF | TGTGCCAGCAGCCCTCGACAGACTAATGAAAAACTGTTTTTT
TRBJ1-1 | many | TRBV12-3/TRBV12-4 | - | CASTQSGVTEAFF | TGTGCCAGCACCCAGAGTGGGGTTACTGAAGCTTTCTTT
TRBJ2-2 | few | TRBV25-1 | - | CASSPPVGNTGELFF | TGTGCCAGCAGTCCGCCCGTGGGAAACACCGGGGAGCTGTTTTTT
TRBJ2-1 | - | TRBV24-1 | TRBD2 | CATSDYSGGANEQFF | TGTGCCACCAGTGATTATAGCGGGGGGGCCAATGAGCAGTTCTTC
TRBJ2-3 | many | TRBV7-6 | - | CVSSQGPDTQYF | TGTGTCAGCAGCCAGGGCCCAGATACGCAGTATTTT
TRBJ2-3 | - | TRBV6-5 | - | CASTGFSRGRTDTQYF | TGTGCCAGCACTGGGTTTTCAAGGGGCCGCACAGATACGCAGTATTTT
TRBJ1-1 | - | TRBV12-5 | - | CASGLSLGVEDTEAFF | TGTGCTAGTGGTTTGAGCCTAGGGGTGGAGGACACTGAAGCTTTCTTT
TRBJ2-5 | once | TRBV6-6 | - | CASSFPWVMAEETQYF | TGTGCCAGCAGTTTCCCATGGGTGATGGCCGAAGAGACCCAGTACTTC
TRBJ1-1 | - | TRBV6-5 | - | CASIGLGALDTEAFF | TGTGCCAGCATAGGCCTGGGGGCGTTGGACACTGAAGCTTTCTTT
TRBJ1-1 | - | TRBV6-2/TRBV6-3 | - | CASSYAAGETEAFF | TGTGCCAGCAGTTACGCGGCGGGGGAGACTGAAGCTTTCTTT
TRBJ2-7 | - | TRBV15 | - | CATSRGAGYYEQYF | TGTGCCACCAGCAGAGGTGCCGGTTACTACGAGCAGTACTTC
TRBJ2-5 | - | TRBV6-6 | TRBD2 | CASSYSNGGIGETQYF | TGTGCCAGCAGTTACTCAAACGGGGGGATTGGGGAGACCCAGTACTTC
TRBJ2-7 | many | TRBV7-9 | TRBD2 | CASSLLAGGPDEQYF | TGTGCCAGCAGCTTACTAGCGGGGGGGCCAGACGAGCAGTACTTC
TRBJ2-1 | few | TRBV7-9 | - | CASSWGGASDEQFF | TGTGCCAGCAGCTGGGGGGGGGCCTCCGATGAGCAGTTCTTC
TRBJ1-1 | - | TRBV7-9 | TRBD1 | CASSSGQGQAVAFF | TGTGCCAGCAGCTCCGGACAGGGGCAGGCGGTAGCTTTCTTT
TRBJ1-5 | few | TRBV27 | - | CASSLQGGSQPQHF | TGTGCCAGCAGTTTGCAGGGTGGTAGTCAGCCCCAGCATTTT
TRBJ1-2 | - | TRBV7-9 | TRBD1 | CASSQGQGRHGYTF | TGTGCCAGCAGCCAGGGACAGGGGCGTCACGGCTACACCTTC
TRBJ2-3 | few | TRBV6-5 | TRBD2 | CASSSFLAGGPTDTQYF | TGTGCCAGCAGTTCCTTTCTAGCGGGGGGGCCCACAGATACGCAGTATTTT